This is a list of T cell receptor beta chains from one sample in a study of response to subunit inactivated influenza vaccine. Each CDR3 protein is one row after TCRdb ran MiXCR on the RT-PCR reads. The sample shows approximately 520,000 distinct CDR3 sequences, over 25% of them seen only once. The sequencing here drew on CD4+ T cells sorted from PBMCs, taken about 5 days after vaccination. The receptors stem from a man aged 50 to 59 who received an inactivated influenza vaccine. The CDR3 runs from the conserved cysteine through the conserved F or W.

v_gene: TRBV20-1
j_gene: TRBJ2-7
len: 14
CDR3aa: CSARYSGRRYEQYF

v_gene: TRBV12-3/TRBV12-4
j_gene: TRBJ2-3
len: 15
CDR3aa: CASSLSSGGADTQYF

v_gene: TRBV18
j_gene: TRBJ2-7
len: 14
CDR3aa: CASSPLNNSYEQYF

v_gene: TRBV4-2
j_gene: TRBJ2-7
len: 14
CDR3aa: CASSHDGDTYEQYF

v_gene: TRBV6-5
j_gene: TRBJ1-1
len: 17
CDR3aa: CASSYSSGRAMNTEAFF

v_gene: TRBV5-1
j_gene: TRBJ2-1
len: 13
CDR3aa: CASSFDIYNEQFF

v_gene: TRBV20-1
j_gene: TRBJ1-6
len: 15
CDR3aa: CSARDIGVYSSPLHF

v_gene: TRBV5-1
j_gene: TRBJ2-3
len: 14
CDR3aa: CASSLEQGSDTQYF

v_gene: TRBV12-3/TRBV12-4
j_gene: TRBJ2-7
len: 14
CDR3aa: CASSLTVGVREQYF

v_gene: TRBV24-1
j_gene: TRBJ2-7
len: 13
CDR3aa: CATSDLVGYEQYF

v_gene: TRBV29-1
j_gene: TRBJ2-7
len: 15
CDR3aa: CSVGGRGGSAYEQYF